Presented here are 24 T cell receptor beta chains from one specimen sequenced in a study of siplizumab effects on memory and regulatory T cells. Here immunoSEQ multiplex PCR was the method, and the copy in TCRdb shows in-frame clones only, minus some. The sample includes some 70,000 clones, approximately 89% of them seen just once. Sequencing used Tregs sorted from blood. The source of these receptors is a human donor in good health.

This chain uses TRBV28 with TRBJ1-5, with 7 nucleotides matching TRBD1. V lost 5 bases to trimming and J lost 11 bases; unmatched junction nucleotides: 15. CDR3 length: 15 residues. The germline V gene encodes CDR1 MDHEN and CDR2 SYDVKM. The CDR3 nucleotides are TGTGCCAGCAGTAGTACCGGGACAGCGGCGGGGGCCCAGCATTTT. Protein: CASSSTGTAAGAQHF.

This sequence joins TRBV12-5 and TRBJ2-1, with TRBD2 as a possible D gene (5 bases). Between the trimmed V and J ends, which lost 7 bases and 7 bases, there was a span of 17 bases. Per germline, CDR1 LGHNT and CDR2 FRNRAP. This CDR3 contains 14 residues. The CDR3 protein is CASENARTGNEQFF. The CDR3 DNA is TGTGCTAGTGAAAACGCACGGACTGGGAATGAGCAGTTCTTC. Full variable domain (rest looked up from reference TRBV12-5 and TRBJ2-1): DARVTQTPRHKVTEMGQEVTMRCQPILGHNTVFWYRQTMMQGLELLAYFRNRAPLDDSGMPKDRFSAEMPDATLATLKIQPSEPRDSAVYFCASENARTGNEQFFGPGTRLTVL.

This clone was detected only once. The gene calls are TRBV2 and TRBJ1-6; TRBD1 agrees at 9 bases. V lost 11 bases to trimming and J lost 10 bases; unmatched junction nucleotides: 9. The CDR3 has 13 residues. Germline CDR1 and CDR2: SNHLY and FYNNEI. In nucleotides, the CDR3 is TGTGCCGGCCGGACAGGGGAAGGATCACCCCTCCACTTT. Its translation: CAGRTGEGSPLHF.

The genes are TRBV18 and TRBJ2-5, with TRBD2 matching over 8 bases. CDR3 length: 17 amino acids. V gave up 1 base and J gave up 1 base; unmatched junction bases: 8. Looked up from germline, CDR1 is KGHSH and CDR2 is LQKENI. CDR3 residues: CASSPRRLAGAQETQYF. The CDR3 DNA is TGTGCCAGCTCACCACGGCGTCTAGCGGGCGCCCAAGAGACCCAGTACTTC.

This chain connects TRBV5-1 to TRBJ2-1, with 9 bases matching TRBD2. Germline CDR1 is SGHRS and CDR2 is YFSETQ. The CDR3 consists of 15 residues. The junction had 7 bases not matched to a gene; V was cut back by 1 base and J by 8 bases. The CDR3 is CASSLLAGGTDEQFF. CDR3 nucleotide sequence: TGCGCCAGCAGCTTGCTGGCGGGAGGGACCGATGAGCAGTTCTTC.

Only one count was recorded for this clone. The J gene is TRBJ2-7, the V gene TRBV5-1; D unresolved. With 1 base removed from V and 4 bases from J, the gap between germline ends came to 9 bases. The CDR3 runs to 13 residues. Germline V CDR1 and CDR2: SGHRS, YFSETQ. CDR3 sequence: CASSLIVGYEQYF. As DNA, the CDR3 is TGCGCCAGCAGCTTGATAGTAGGGTACGAGCAGTACTTC. Together with reference TRBV5-1 and TRBJ2-7, the CDR3 gives the full variable domain: KAGVTQTPRYLIKTRGQQVTLSCSPISGHRSVSWYQQTPGQGLQFLFEYFSETQRNKGNFPGRFSGRQFSNSRSEMNVSTLELGDSALYLCASSLIVGYEQYFGPGTRLTVT.

The J gene is TRBJ2-7, the V gene TRBV5-4; D uncertain. The CDR3 has 15 amino acids. The germline CDR1 and CDR2 sequences are SGHNT and YYREEE (reference sequence). Trimming pared 0 bases from V and 0 bases from J, leaving 10 bases between. In DNA, the CDR3 is TGTGCCAGCAGCTTGGGACTGAGGCTCTCCTACGAGCAGTACTTC. Translated: CASSLGLRLSYEQYF.

The chain carries TRBV5-1 and TRBJ2-7; 9 bases match TRBD1. The length of the CDR3 is 16 residues. With 0 bases clipped from V and 2 bases from J, the junction kept 6 bases outside the gene matches. The germline gives CDR1 SGHRS, CDR2 YFSETQ. The CDR3 spells CASSLGDRGLTYEQYF. The CDR3 nucleotides are TGCGCCAGCAGCTTGGGTGACAGGGGGTTAACCTACGAGCAGTACTTC.

The chain recombines TRBV5-4 with TRBJ2-3, with 8 bases identical to TRBD2. With 4 bases clipped from V and 4 bases from J, the junction kept 5 bases outside the gene matches. CDR3 size: 14 residues. Germline lookup yields CDR1 SGHNT and CDR2 YYREEE (reference sequence). The CDR3 coding sequence is TGTGCCAGCAGCCTAGCGGGTAGGCCAGATACGCAGTATTTT. Translating gives CASSLAGRPDTQYF. Supplemented by reference TRBV5-4 and TRBJ2-3, the full variable domain reads ETGVTQSPTHLIKTRGQQVTLRCSSQSGHNTVSWYQQALGQGPQFIFQYYREEENGRGNFPPRFSGLQFPNYSSELNVNALELDDSALYLCASSLAGRPDTQYFGPGTRLTVL.

This clone was seen only a few times. The chain has TRBV6-1 and TRBJ2-7, with D perhaps given as TRBD1 or TRBD2 (5 bases each). The V end was cut by 6 bases, the J end by 6 bases, with 15 bases between. Looked up from germline, CDR1 is MNHNS and CDR2 is SASEGT. The CDR3 spans 13 residues. CDR3: CASRFGTGPEQYF. For the CDR3, the DNA is TGTGCCAGCAGATTTGGGACGGGGCCCGAGCAGTACTTC.

The V call is TRBV15, the J call TRBJ2-3, with D uncertain. The germline V and J ends were trimmed by 0 bases and 6 bases, with 10 bases remaining between them. This CDR3 region has 14 residues. Germline-derived CDR1 and CDR2 are LNHNV and YYDKDF (reference sequence). The CDR3 nucleotides read TGTGCCACCAGCAGAGATAAGGGTTTCGATACGCAGTATTTT. It encodes CATSRDKGFDTQYF.

The rearrangement uses TRBV6-6 and TRBJ2-1; D is undetermined. CDR1 is MNHNY and CDR2 is SVGAGI in the germline V gene (reference sequence). This CDR3 has 13 residues. V lost 6 bases and J lost 6, with 12 bases in between. The CDR3 bases are TGTGCCAGCAGGCCGGCCGGTGGCAATGAGCAGTTCTTC. Translated, it gives CASRPAGGNEQFF.

The chain uses TRBV5-1 and TRBJ2-7; 9 nucleotides align to TRBD2. The CDR3 length is 18 residues. The ends lost 0 bases at V and 4 bases at J; junction bases unmatched: 14. Germline values: CDR1 SGHRS, CDR2 YFSETQ. The DNA of the CDR3 is TGCGCCAGCAGCTTGGAGATTAGCGGGAGAGTTAGGACATACGAGCAGTACTTC. It specifies CASSLEISGRVRTYEQYF.

This chain links TRBV5-1 with TRBJ2-5, with 12 bases lining up with TRBD2. Germline-derived CDR1 and CDR2 are SGHRS and YFSETQ. V was pared by 5 bases and J by 4 bases, with 9 bases of the junction left unmatched. This CDR3 is 16 amino acids long. The CDR3 region has the DNA TGCGCCAGCAGACGAAACTTGGGACTAGCGGGAGAGACCCAGTACTTC. Its translation: CASRRNLGLAGETQYF.

This rearrangement joins TRBV29-1 to TRBJ1-3, with 7 positions matching TRBD1. V shed 1 base and J 6 bases; nucleotides not matched to a gene: 3. This CDR3 is 13 amino acids long. Germline values: CDR1 SQVTM, CDR2 ANQGSEA. The DNA of the CDR3 is TGCAGCGTTGAAGTAGGACAGGCAAACACCATATATTTT. As protein: CSVEVGQANTIYF.

V gene TRBV7-8 combines with J gene TRBJ2-5; 7 bases are shared with TRBD1. This CDR3 contains 16 residues. Germline V gene data show CDR1 as SGHVS and CDR2 as FQNEAQ. The junction had 12 bases not matched to a gene; V was cut back by 7 bases and J by 1 base. CDR3 coding DNA: TGTGCCAGCACGGTGGTGACAGGGCGCGCCCAAGAGACCCAGTACTTC. It is translated as CASTVVTGRAQETQYF.

The chain uses TRBV5-1 and TRBJ2-1; D unclear. This CDR3 is 14 amino acids long. V lost 3 bases, J lost 5 bases, and 12 bases lay in between. Germline V CDR1 and CDR2: SGHRS, YFSETQ. The CDR3 protein is CASSSYIENNEQFF. CDR3 in DNA: TGCGCCAGCAGCTCCTACATAGAAAACAATGAGCAGTTCTTC. Variable domain in full (rest from reference TRBV5-1 and TRBJ2-1): KAGVTQTPRYLIKTRGQQVTLSCSPISGHRSVSWYQQTPGQGLQFLFEYFSETQRNKGNFPGRFSGRQFSNSRSEMNVSTLELGDSALYLCASSSYIENNEQFFGPGTRLTVL.

The chain is built from TRBV7-2 and TRBJ1-4; no firm D call. Trimming removed 2 bases from V and 2 bases from J, with 12 bases in between. Looked up from germline, CDR1 is SGHTA and CDR2 is FQGNSA. This CDR3 comprises 16 residues. The CDR3 spells CASSLSSGPTNEKLFF. The CDR3 DNA reads TGTGCCAGCAGCTTAAGTAGTGGTCCGACTAATGAAAAACTGTTTTTT.

The chain links TRBV28 to TRBJ2-1; D is possibly TRBD2 (6 bases). Germline V CDR1 and CDR2: MDHEN, SYDVKM. The V end lost 6 bases, the J end lost 5 bases, and 20 bases lay between the germline ends. The CDR3 contains 16 residues. The CDR3 sequence: CASSPPRLDSHNEQFF. The CDR3 bases are TGTGCCAGCAGCCCACCCAGACTAGATTCCCACAATGAGCAGTTCTTC.

The rearrangement links TRBV10-3 to TRBJ2-7, with 14 bases that match TRBD2. Germline trimming cut 2 bases from V and 7 bases from J; bases unmatched to any gene: 7. The V gene's germline CDR1 is ENHRY and CDR2 SYGVKD. CDR3 length: 16 amino acids. CDR3 nucleotides: TGTGCCATCAGTGAGCGGGGACTAGCGGGAGCTCTGGAGCAGTACTTC. This encodes CAISERGLAGALEQYF.

This CDR3 reads CASSPGQTATNEKLFF. CDR3 sequence (DNA): TGTGCCAGCTCACCGGGGCAGACTGCAACTAATGAAAAACTGTTTTTT. This chain joins TRBV18 and TRBJ1-4, with D possibly TRBD1 on 5 matching bases. The CDR3 loop spans 16 amino acids. V shed 3 bases and J shed 0 bases, with 11 bases lying between them. Germline V CDR1 and CDR2: KGHSH, LQKENI. The full variable domain, completed using reference TRBV18 and TRBJ1-4, is NAGVMQNPRHLVRRRGQEARLRCSPMKGHSHVYWYRQLPEEGLKFMVYLQKENIIDESGMPKERFSAEFPKEGPSILRIQQVVRGDSAAYFCASSPGQTATNEKLFFGSGTQLSVL.

The CDR3 loop reads CASSPSRDTQYF. In DNA, the CDR3 is TGTGCCAGTAGTCCATCTAGGGATACGCAGTATTTT. The chain has TRBV19 and TRBJ2-3; D gene ambiguous. V was trimmed by 5 bases and J by 6 bases, leaving 9 bases between them. The CDR3 consists of 12 residues. Germline CDR1 is LNHDA and CDR2 is SQIVND (reference sequence).

In DNA form, the CDR3 reads TGCGCCAGCAGCTTGGCCGAAGGGAACGAGCAGTACTTC. It yields the protein CASSLAEGNEQYF. The chain has TRBV5-1 and TRBJ2-7; D gene unclear. Germline CDR1 reads SGHRS; CDR2 reads YFSETQ. The CDR3 covers 13 residues. Trimming stripped 0 bases from V and 5 bases from J, with 9 bases between.

A single count supports this clone. This chain uses TRBV18 with TRBJ1-2, with D perhaps TRBD1 (5 bases). The V end lost 2 bases, the J end lost 6 bases, and 10 bases lay between the germline ends. Per the germline V gene, CDR1 is KGHSH and CDR2 is LQKENI. The CDR3 is made up of 13 amino acids. The CDR3, as DNA: TGTGCCAGCTCACCAATACAGGAGGATGGCTACACCTTC. Translation gives CASSPIQEDGYTF.